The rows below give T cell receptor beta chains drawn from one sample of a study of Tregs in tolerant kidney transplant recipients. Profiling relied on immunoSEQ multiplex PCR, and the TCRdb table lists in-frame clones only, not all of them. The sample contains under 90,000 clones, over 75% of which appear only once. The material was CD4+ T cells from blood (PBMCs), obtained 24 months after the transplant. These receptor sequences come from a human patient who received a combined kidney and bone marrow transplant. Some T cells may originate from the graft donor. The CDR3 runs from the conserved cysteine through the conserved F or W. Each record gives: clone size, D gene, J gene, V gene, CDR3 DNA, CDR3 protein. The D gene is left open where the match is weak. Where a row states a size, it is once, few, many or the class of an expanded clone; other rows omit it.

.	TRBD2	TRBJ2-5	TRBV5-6	TGTGCCAGCAGCGGTGGACTAGCGGGATTTTTACGAGAGACCCAGTACTTC	CASSGGLAGFLRETQYF
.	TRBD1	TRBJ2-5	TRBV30	TGTGCCTGGGGCTCAGGGGGTCCAGGGGAGACCCAGTACTTC	CAWGSGGPGETQYF
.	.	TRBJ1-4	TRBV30	TGTGCCTTCAGCGGCAGGGGTTATGAAAAACTGTTTTTT	CAFSGRGYEKLFF
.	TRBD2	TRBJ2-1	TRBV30	TGTGCCTGGAGTGTACCTAGCGGGCTGGGGGGGAATGAGCAGTTCTTC	CAWSVPSGLGGNEQFF
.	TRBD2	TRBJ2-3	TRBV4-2	TGTGCCAGCAGCCAAGTTCATATAGCGGGGGGGTTAACAGATACGCAGTATTTT	CASSQVHIAGGLTDTQYF
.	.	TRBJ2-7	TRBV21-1	TGTGCCAGCAGCAAAGTCCGTGTCGCGGACTACTACGAGCAGTACTTC	CASSKVRVADYYEQYF
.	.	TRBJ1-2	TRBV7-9	TGTGCCAGCAGCTTAAACCCCCCCGGTGACTATGGCTACACCTTC	CASSLNPPGDYGYTF
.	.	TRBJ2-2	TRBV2	TGTGCCAGCAGCGCGACAGGGAACACCGGGGAGCTGTTTTTT	CASSATGNTGELFF
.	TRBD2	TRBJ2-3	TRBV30	TGTGCCTGGAGTGGACTAGCGGGGAGAGATACGCAGTATTTT	CAWSGLAGRDTQYF
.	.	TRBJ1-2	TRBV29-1	TGCAGCGTTGTAGGAGGAAAAGGGTATGGCTACACCTTC	CSVVGGKGYGYTF
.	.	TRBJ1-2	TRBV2	TGTGCCAGCAGTGTAGGGGGGGATAACTATGGCTACACCTTC	CASSVGGDNYGYTF
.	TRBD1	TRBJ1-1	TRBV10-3	TGTGCCACCAAGGGACAGGGCACTGAAGCTTTCTTT	CATKGQGTEAFF
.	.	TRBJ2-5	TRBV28	TGTGCCTCCCTGGCCGGATCTAAAGGAGAGCAGTACTTC	CASLAGSKGEQYF
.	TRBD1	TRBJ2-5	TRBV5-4	TGTGCCAGCAGCTTGGGGACAGGGGCGGCGACCCAGTACTTC	CASSLGTGAATQYF
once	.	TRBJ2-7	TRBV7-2	TGTGCCAGCAGCTTACTAGAATACGAGCAGTACTTC	CASSLLEYEQYF
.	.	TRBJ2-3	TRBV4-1	TGCGCCAGCAGCCTCAATTTCCGCACTCGCACAGATACGCAGTATTTT	CASSLNFRTRTDTQYF
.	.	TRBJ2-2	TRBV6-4	TGTGCCAGCAGTTATGGCGGACTATTGAACACCGGGGAGCTGTTTTTT	CASSYGGLLNTGELFF
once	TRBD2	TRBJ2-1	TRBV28	TGTGCCAGCAGTTTACTGACTAGCGGGGGTGAGCAGTTCTTC	CASSLLTSGGEQFF
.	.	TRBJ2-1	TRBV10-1	TGCGCCAGCAGTGAGTGTAGCGGCTCCTACAATGAGCAGTTCTTC	CASSECSGSYNEQFF
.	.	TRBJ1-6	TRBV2	TGTGCCAGCAGTGGGTATGGAGGGAGTAATTCACCCCTCCACTTT	CASSGYGGSNSPLHF
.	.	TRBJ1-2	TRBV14	TGTGCCAGCAGCCTCTCCATACAGGCGTCCTATGGCTACACCTTC	CASSLSIQASYGYTF
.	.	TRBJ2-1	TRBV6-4	TGTGCCAGCAGTGACCAGCCTCGAGGGGCGGGGAATGAGCAGTTCTTC	CASSDQPRGAGNEQFF
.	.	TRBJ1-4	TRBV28	TGTGCCAGCGACTCACAGGGATCTAATGAAAAACTGTTTTTT	CASDSQGSNEKLFF
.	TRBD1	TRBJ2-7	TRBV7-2	TGTGCCAGCAGGGAAGCCGGGACAGGTAGATACGAGCAGTACTTC	CASREAGTGRYEQYF
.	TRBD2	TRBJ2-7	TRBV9	TGTGCCAGCAGCGTATCTCCGGCGGCTGTAGCGGGGCAGGACGAGCAGTACTTC	CASSVSPAAVAGQDEQYF
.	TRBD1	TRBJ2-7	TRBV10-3	TGTGCCATCAGCGATAGGGGGCGCGGGTTCTACGAGCAGTACTTC	CAISDRGRGFYEQYF
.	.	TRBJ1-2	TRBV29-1	TGCAGCGTGGACAATTTCAACTATGGCTACACCTTC	CSVDNFNYGYTF
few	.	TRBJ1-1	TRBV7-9	TGTGCCAGCAGCAAACGGGACACTGAAGCTTTCTTT	CASSKRDTEAFF
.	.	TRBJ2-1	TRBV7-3	TGTGCCAGCAGCTTGGGCAGGGCCGGTGAGCAGTTCTTC	CASSLGRAGEQFF
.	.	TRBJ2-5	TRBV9	TGTGCCAGCAGCGTGAGGGATTTGGAGACCCAGTACTTC	CASSVRDLETQYF
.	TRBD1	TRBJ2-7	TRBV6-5	TGTGCCAGCAGTTCCGCGGACAGGGACTACGAGCAGTACTTC	CASSSADRDYEQYF
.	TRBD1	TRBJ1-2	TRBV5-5	TGTGCCAGCAGCCCTGTTACAGGGGTCAATGGCTACACCTTC	CASSPVTGVNGYTF
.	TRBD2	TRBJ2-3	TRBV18	TGTGCCAGCGCCAGCGGGACTAGCACAGATACGCAGTATTTT	CASASGTSTDTQYF
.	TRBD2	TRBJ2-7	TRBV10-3	TGTGCCATCAGCGGCGGGAGGCCCCCTTTATACGAGCAGTACTTC	CAISGGRPPLYEQYF
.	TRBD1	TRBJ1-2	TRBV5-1	TGCGCCAGCGCCGGTAGTTTCGACAGGGTCGGTAGCTATGGCTACACCTTC	CASAGSFDRVGSYGYTF
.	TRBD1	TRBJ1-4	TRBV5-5	TGTGCCAGCAGCTCCCGGGACAGCTCAGGTGAAAAACTGTTTTTT	CASSSRDSSGEKLFF
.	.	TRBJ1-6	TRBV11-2	TGTGCCAGCAGACAGGGTCCATATAATTCCCCCCTCCACTTT	CASRQGPYNSPLHF
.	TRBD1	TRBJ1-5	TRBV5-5	TGTGCCAGCAGCTCACTTCAGGGGGCTGGCCAGCCCCAGCATTTT	CASSSLQGAGQPQHF
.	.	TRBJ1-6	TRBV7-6	TGTGCCAGCAGCTCCGGGACACAGTCACCCCTCCACTTT	CASSSGTQSPLHF
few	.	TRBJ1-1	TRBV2	TGTGCCAGCAGGGGAGGCGGGGGGAACACTGAAGCTTTCTTT	CASRGGGGNTEAFF
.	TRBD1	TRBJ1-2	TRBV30	TGTGCCTGGACGACAGGGGCAGGCTACACCTTC	CAWTTGAGYTF
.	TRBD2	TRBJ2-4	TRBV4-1	TGCGCCAGCAGCCAATCCCCGACTAGCGGGAGGGCCAAAAACATTCAGTACTTC	CASSQSPTSGRAKNIQYF
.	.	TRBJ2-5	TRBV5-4	TGTGCCAGCAGCTCTAATACCGAAGAGACCCAGTACTTC	CASSSNTEETQYF
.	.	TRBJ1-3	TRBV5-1	TGCGCCAGCAGCTTGGCGGGGAACAAAGACACCATATATTTT	CASSLAGNKDTIYF
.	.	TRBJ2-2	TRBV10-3	TGTGCCATCAGTGACATACTCCCTGGCGGGGAGCTGTTTTTT	CAISDILPGGELFF
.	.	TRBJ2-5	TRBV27	TGTGCCAGCAGACCTGACAGTGAAGGGACCCAGTACTTC	CASRPDSEGTQYF
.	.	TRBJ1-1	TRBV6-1	TGTGCCAGCAGTGACCAGGGGAAAATGAACACTGAAGCTTTCTTT	CASSDQGKMNTEAFF
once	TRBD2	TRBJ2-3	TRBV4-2	TGTGCCAGCAGCCAAGAGGGACTAGCCACAGATACGCAGTATTTT	CASSQEGLATDTQYF
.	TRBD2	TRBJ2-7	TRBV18	TGTGCCAGCTCACCCGGGACTAGCGTTTCCTACGAGCAGTACTTC	CASSPGTSVSYEQYF
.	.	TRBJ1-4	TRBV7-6	TGTGCCAGCAGCTTAGGGTCCGGGTCTAATGAAAAACTGTTTTTT	CASSLGSGSNEKLFF
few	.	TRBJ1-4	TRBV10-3	TGTGCCATCAGTGCAGAGGGGATACAGGGTTTGGGTGAAAAACTGTTTTTT	CAISAEGIQGLGEKLFF
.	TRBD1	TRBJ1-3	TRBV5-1	TGCGCCAGCAGCTTGGAAGGGACAGAAGGAAACACCATATATTTT	CASSLEGTEGNTIYF
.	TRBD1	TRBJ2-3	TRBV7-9	TGTGCCAGCAGCCCCGGACAGGGGGGAGCAGATACGCAGTATTTT	CASSPGQGGADTQYF